The 21 T cell receptor beta chains presented below share a single source sample, sequenced in a study of blood T cell repertoires in COVID-19. Produced via immunoSEQ multiplex PCR; TCRdb's table is partial and in-frame only. The sample lists roughly 97,000 clones; around 87% were seen once. The sequenced sample consisted of peripheral blood. The receptors come from a human donor in a cohort sampled during active COVID-19.

The chain couples TRBV5-6 to TRBJ2-7; a weak D match, TRBD1 (6 bases). From germline, CDR1 is SGHDT and CDR2 YYEEEE. The CDR3 contains 14 residues. V was shortened by 4 bases and J by 2 bases, with 13 bases between the two germline ends. The CDR3 reads CASSGGQTTYEQYF. The CDR3 DNA reads TGTGCCAGCAGCGGAGGACAGACTACCTACGAGCAGTACTTC.

The gene calls are TRBV3-1 (or the pseudogene TRBV3-2) and TRBJ2-7; a possible D gene is TRBD2 (5 bases). This CDR3 has 16 residues. Germline V CDR1 and CDR2: LGHDT, YNNKEL (reference sequence). The V end was cut by 6 bases, the J end by 2 bases, with 20 bases between. The CDR3 is CASSLATNSIPYEQYF. CDR3 bases: TGTGCCAGCAGTCTAGCCACTAACTCAATCCCCTACGAGCAGTACTTC.

The V call is TRBV10-3, the J call TRBJ2-7, with D possibly being TRBD1 (6 bases). This CDR3 is built from 15 residues. CDR1 and CDR2 from the germline V gene are ENHRY and SYGVKD. Trimming removed 10 bases from V and 1 base from J, with 20 bases in between. CDR3 coding DNA: TGTGCCACTACCCAGGGGATATCAACGTCCTACGAGCAGTACTTC. Protein sequence: CATTQGISTSYEQYF.

In DNA, the CDR3 is TGTGCCAGCAGTTACGGGCGGGGGAGCAGCTACACCTTC. The encoded protein is CASSYGRGSSYTF. This sequence joins TRBV6-5 and TRBJ1-2, with TRBD1 as a possible D gene (5 bases). Trimming took off 2 bases at V and 9 bases at J, with 13 bases between the two ends. The CDR3 extends over 13 amino acids. Germline CDR1 and CDR2: MNHEY and SVGAGI.

The genes are TRBV6-5 and TRBJ2-1; tentatively, D is TRBD2 (6 bases). This CDR3 has 14 residues. From germline, CDR1 is MNHEY and CDR2 SVGAGI. Trimming pared 4 bases from V and 8 bases from J, leaving 15 bases between. The DNA for the CDR3 is TGTGCCAGCAGTTTCTTCGGGGGTGTCCATGAGCAGTTCTTC. As protein: CASSFFGGVHEQFF.

The chain is built from TRBV6-5 and TRBJ1-1, with 8 positions matching TRBD1. With V trimmed by 6 bases and J by 3 bases, 3 bases remained unmatched. Per germline, CDR1 MNHEY and CDR2 SVGAGI. This CDR3 region has 13 residues. This chain's CDR3 is CASSPGGDTEAFF. In DNA form, the CDR3 reads TGTGCCAGCAGCCCAGGGGGCGACACTGAAGCTTTCTTT.

The chain is built from TRBV27 and TRBJ2-3; D is unresolved. V shed 8 bases and J shed 2 bases, with 8 bases lying between them. This CDR3 has 12 amino acids. The germline CDR1 and CDR2 sequences are MNHEY and SMNVEV (reference sequence). DNA of the CDR3: TGTGCCAGCGGTACTCTCACAGATACGCAGTATTTT. Translating gives CASGTLTDTQYF.

The genes are TRBV9 and TRBJ2-3; 7 bases map to TRBD1. The CDR3 covers 15 residues. V shed 2 bases, J shed 2 bases, and the junction held 5 bases outside the gene matches. Germline CDR1 reads SGDLS; CDR2 reads YYNGEE. The CDR3 reads CASSVAGGYTDTQYF. CDR3 coding DNA: TGTGCCAGCAGCGTCGCAGGGGGATACACAGATACGCAGTATTTT.

The chain uses TRBV9 and TRBJ1-4; a weak D match, TRBD1 (5 bases). This CDR3 is built from 14 residues. Trimming removed 0 bases at V and 5 bases at J, with 8 bases between. Looked up from germline, CDR1 is SGDLS and CDR2 is YYNGEE. The CDR3 DNA follows: TGTGCCAGCAGCGTAGGGGCAGGGAATGAAAAACTGTTTTTT. This gives the protein CASSVGAGNEKLFF.

The chain recombines TRBV13 with TRBJ2-3; maybe TRBD1 (5 bases). Germline lookup yields CDR1 PRHDT and CDR2 FYEKMQ (reference sequence). CDR3 length: 14 residues. V lost 5 bases, J lost 6 bases, and 15 bases lay in between. The CDR3 region has the DNA TGTGCCAGCAGCCGCCGTGACGCAGGGGATACGCAGTATTTT. This gives the protein CASSRRDAGDTQYF.

The chain joins TRBV28 to TRBJ2-1; TRBD1 is a possible D gene (5 bases). There are 15 residues in the CDR3. CDR1 MDHEN and CDR2 SYDVKM come from the germline V gene. V was clipped by 4 bases and J by 8 bases, with 18 bases between them. The CDR3 DNA follows: TGTGCCAGCAGTTCAGACAGCCCAAAAGGGGATGAGCAGTTCTTC. It specifies CASSSDSPKGDEQFF.

The rearrangement uses TRBV19 and TRBJ2-5; the match to TRBD1 covers 8 bases. Germline CDR1 and CDR2: LNHDA and SQIVND (reference sequence). With V trimmed by 9 bases and J by 2 bases, 8 bases remained unmatched. CDR3 size: 14 residues. The CDR3 nucleotides read TGTGCCAGCGGACAGGGACTTCTACAAGAGACCCAGTACTTC. Its protein product is CASGQGLLQETQYF.

V and J are TRBV6-5 and TRBJ1-4; D possibly corresponds to TRBD1 (5 bases). Trimming removed 0 bases from V and 4 bases from J, with 6 bases in between. This CDR3 spans 14 amino acids. Germline V gene lookup returns CDR1 MNHEY and CDR2 SVGAGI. CDR3 DNA: TGTGCCAGCAGTTACTCTCAGGGTAATGAAAAACTGTTTTTT. Translated: CASSYSQGNEKLFF.

The rearrangement uses TRBV2 and TRBJ2-7; tentatively, D is TRBD1 (6 bases). V lost 2 bases, J lost 0 bases, and 14 bases lay in between. Germline V gene data show CDR1 as SNHLY and CDR2 as FYNNEI. This CDR3 is built from 16 residues. CDR3 coding DNA: TGTGCCAGCAGTGAAAATGAGGGGGTGTACTCCTACGAGCAGTACTTC. It codes for CASSENEGVYSYEQYF.

The DNA for the CDR3 is TGTGCCAGCAGCTCCGCGGTGAACACTGAAGCTTTCTTT. Amino acids: CASSSAVNTEAFF. The chain is built from TRBV7-3 and TRBJ1-1, with D hard to call. Germline loops: CDR1 SGHTA, CDR2 FQGTGA. The CDR3 runs to 13 residues. V was cut by 4 bases and J by 0 bases, with 6 bases left in between. The full variable domain, with the rest looked up from reference TRBV7-3 and TRBJ1-1, is GAGVSQTPSNKVTEKGKYVELRCDPISGHTALYWYRQSLGQGPEFLIYFQGTGAADDSGLPNDRFFAVRPEGSVSTLKIQRTERGDSAVYLCASSSAVNTEAFFGQGTRLTVV.

This chain connects TRBV7-9 to TRBJ1-1; 8 bases align to TRBD1. The V segment lost 4 bases and the J segment 1 base; nucleotides outside the gene matches: 11. The CDR3 is made up of 17 amino acids. Germline V gives CDR1 SEHNR, CDR2 FQNEAQ (reference sequence). For the CDR3, the DNA is TGTGCCAGCAGCTCCACCTCGGACAGGGTGGGGAACACTGAAGCTTTCTTT. Its protein product is CASSSTSDRVGNTEAFF.

The CDR3 protein is CSASTGTGSYEQYF. The DNA of the CDR3 is TGCAGTGCTAGTACAGGGACGGGCTCCTACGAGCAGTACTTC. The chain carries TRBV20-1 and TRBJ2-7; D perhaps matches TRBD1 (6 bases). Germline V gives CDR1 DFQATT, CDR2 SNEGSKA (reference sequence). Trimming removed 3 bases from V and 0 bases from J, with 12 bases in between. The CDR3 runs 14 residues.

The rearrangement links TRBV6-1 to TRBJ1-1, with unresolved D. The CDR3 loop spans 16 amino acids. Trimming removed 2 bases from V and 0 bases from J, with 13 bases in between. CDR1 and CDR2 (germline): MNHNS, SASEGT. The CDR3 region has the DNA TGTGCCAGCAGTGAACTTACAGACGACATGAACACTGAAGCTTTCTTT. This translates into CASSELTDDMNTEAFF.

The rearrangement links TRBV6-5 to TRBJ1-2, with D perhaps TRBD1 (5 bases). Trimming removed 4 bases from V and 8 bases from J, with 20 bases in between. This CDR3 is 15 amino acids long. The germline V gene has CDR1 MNHEY and CDR2 SVGAGI. The CDR3 loop reads CASSFLPGRDNGYTF. Written as DNA, the CDR3 is TGTGCCAGCAGTTTCCTACCCGGCAGGGATAACGGCTACACCTTC.

The chain combines TRBV19 with TRBJ2-5; TRBD1 might be the D (5 bases). The CDR3 runs 14 residues. The ends were cut back, 3 bases at V and 1 base at J, with 9 bases in the middle. Germline assignment: CDR1 LNHDA and CDR2 SQIVND (reference sequence). This chain's CDR3 is CASSIRGTQETQYF. The DNA for the CDR3 is TGTGCCAGTAGTATTAGGGGTACCCAAGAGACCCAGTACTTC.

V is TRBV9 and J is TRBJ2-3, with 11 bases that match TRBD2. CDR1 and CDR2 from the germline V gene are SGDLS and YYNGEE. The CDR3 sequence is 19 residues long. J gave up 0 bases and V 3 bases, and 12 bases lay outside the gene matches. The CDR3 nucleotides read TGTGCCAGCAGCGACCGGCGGGCTAGCGGGGGGTATAGCACAGATACGCAGTATTTT. Protein product: CASSDRRASGGYSTDTQYF.